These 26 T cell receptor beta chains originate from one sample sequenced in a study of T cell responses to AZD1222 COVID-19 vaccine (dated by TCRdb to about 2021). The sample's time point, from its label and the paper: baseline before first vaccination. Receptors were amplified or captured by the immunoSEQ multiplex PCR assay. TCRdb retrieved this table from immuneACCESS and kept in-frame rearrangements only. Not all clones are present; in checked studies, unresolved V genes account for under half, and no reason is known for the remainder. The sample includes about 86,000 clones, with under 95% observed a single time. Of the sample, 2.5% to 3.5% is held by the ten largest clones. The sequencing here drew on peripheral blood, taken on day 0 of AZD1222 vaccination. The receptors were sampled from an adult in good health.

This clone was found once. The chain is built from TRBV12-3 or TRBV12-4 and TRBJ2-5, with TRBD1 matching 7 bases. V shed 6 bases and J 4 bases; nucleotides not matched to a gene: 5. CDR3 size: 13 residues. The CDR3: CASSDRAGETQYF. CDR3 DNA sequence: TGTGCCAGCAGCGACAGGGCAGGAGAGACCCAGTACTTC.

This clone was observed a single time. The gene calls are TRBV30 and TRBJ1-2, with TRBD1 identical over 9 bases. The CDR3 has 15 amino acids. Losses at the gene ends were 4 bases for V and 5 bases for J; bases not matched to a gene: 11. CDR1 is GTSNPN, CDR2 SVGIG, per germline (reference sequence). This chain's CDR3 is CAWNRPGQGLYGYTF. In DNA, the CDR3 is TGTGCCTGGAATAGACCGGGACAGGGATTGTATGGCTACACCTTC.

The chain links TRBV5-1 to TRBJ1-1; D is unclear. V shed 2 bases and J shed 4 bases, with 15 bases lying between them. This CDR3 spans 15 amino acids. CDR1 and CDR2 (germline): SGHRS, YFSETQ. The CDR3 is CASSLVIQAGTEAFF. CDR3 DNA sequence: TGCGCCAGCAGCTTAGTGATCCAAGCGGGCACTGAAGCTTTCTTT. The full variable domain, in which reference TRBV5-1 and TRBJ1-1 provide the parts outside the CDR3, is KAGVTQTPRYLIKTRGQQVTLSCSPISGHRSVSWYQQTPGQGLQFLFEYFSETQRNKGNFPGRFSGRQFSNSRSEMNVSTLELGDSALYLCASSLVIQAGTEAFFGQGTRLTVV.

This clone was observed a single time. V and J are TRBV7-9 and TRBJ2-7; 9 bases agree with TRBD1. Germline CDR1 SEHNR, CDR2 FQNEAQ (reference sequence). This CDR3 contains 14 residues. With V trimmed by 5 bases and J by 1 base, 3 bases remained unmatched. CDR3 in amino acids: CASSGGQGSYEQYF. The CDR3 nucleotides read TGTGCCAGCAGCGGGGGACAGGGATCCTACGAGCAGTACTTC.

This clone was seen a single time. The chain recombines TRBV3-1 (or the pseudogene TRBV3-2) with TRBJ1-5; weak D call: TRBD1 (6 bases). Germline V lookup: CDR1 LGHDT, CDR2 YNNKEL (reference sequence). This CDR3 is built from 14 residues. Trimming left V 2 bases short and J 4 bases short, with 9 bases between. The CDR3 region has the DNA TGTGCCAGCAGCCAAAGACAGGTGAATCAGCCCCAGCATTTT. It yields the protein CASSQRQVNQPQHF.

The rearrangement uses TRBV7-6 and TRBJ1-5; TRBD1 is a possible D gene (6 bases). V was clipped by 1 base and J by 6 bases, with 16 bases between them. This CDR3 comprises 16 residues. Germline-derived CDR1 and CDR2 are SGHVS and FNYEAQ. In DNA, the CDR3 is TGTGCCAGCAGCTTAGGGCCCGGGGGGGCTCTTCAGCCCCAGCATTTT. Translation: CASSLGPGGALQPQHF.

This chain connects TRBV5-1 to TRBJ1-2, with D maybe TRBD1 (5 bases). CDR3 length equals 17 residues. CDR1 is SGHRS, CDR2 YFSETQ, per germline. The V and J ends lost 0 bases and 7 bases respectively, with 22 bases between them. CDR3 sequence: CASSLGGVGRLQAGYTF. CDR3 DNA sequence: TGCGCCAGCAGCTTGGGCGGAGTGGGCAGGCTACAGGCTGGCTACACCTTC.

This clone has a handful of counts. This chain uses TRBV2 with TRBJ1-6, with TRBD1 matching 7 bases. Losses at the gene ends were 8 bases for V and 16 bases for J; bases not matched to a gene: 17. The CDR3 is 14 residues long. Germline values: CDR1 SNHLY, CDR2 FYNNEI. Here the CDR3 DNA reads TGTGCCAGCGGGGGGGGACAGCAGCGACCTGAACTCCACTTT. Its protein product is CASGGGQQRPELHF.

The CDR3 region is CASSQNPWTNTGGYTF. DNA for the CDR3: TGTGCCAGCAGCCAAAATCCCTGGACCAATACAGGTGGCTACACCTTC. This sequence joins TRBV5-4 and TRBJ1-2; the D gene is possibly TRBD1 (5 bases). The CDR3 contains 16 residues. V was clipped by 4 bases and J by 7 bases, with 23 bases between them. The germline gives CDR1 SGHNT, CDR2 YYREEE (reference sequence).

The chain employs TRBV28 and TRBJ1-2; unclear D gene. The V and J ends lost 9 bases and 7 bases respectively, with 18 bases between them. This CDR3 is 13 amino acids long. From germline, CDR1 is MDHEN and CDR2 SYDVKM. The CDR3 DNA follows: TGTGCCAGTCAGGATTTTTGGATAAGTGGCTACACCTTC. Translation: CASQDFWISGYTF.

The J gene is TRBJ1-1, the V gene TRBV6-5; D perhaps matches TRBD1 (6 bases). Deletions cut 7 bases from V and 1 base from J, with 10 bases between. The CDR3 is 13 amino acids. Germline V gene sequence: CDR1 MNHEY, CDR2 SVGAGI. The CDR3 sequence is CASTRQANTEAFF. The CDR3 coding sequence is TGTGCCAGCACCCGACAGGCGAACACTGAAGCTTTCTTT.

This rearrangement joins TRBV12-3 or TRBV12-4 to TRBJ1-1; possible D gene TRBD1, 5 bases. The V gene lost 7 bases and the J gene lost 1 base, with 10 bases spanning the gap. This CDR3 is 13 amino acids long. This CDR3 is CASTGERNTEAFF. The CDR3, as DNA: TGTGCCAGCACGGGGGAGAGGAACACTGAAGCTTTCTTT.

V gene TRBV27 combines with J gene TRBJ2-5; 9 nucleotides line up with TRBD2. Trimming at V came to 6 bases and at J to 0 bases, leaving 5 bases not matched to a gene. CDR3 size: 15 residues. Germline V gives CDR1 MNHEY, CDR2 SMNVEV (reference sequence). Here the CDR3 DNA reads TGTGCCAGCAGCAAACTAGCGGGTAACCAAGAGACCCAGTACTTC. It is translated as CASSKLAGNQETQYF.

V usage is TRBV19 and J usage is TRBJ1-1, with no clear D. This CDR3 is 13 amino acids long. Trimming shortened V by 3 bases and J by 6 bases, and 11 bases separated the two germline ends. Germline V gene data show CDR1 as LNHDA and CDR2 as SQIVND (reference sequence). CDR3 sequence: CASSIRERPEAFF. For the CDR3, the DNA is TGTGCCAGTAGTATTAGGGAGCGCCCTGAAGCTTTCTTT. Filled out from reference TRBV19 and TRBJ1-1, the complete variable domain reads DGGITQSPKYLFRKEGQNVTLSCEQNLNHDAMYWYRQDPGQGLRLIYYSQIVNDFQKGDIAEGYSVSREKKESFPLTVTSAQKNPTAFYLCASSIRERPEAFFGQGTRLTVV.

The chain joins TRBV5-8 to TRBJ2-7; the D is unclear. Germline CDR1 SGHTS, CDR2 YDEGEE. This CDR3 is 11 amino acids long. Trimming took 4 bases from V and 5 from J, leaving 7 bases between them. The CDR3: CASSGFNEQYF. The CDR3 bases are TGTGCCAGCAGCGGATTCAACGAGCAGTACTTC.

The CDR3 nucleotides are TGTGCCAGCTCCTGGGGCAGCCCTGGCACTGGAAACACCATATATTTT. It translates to CASSWGSPGTGNTIYF. The chain has TRBV27 and TRBJ1-3; the D gene is possibly TRBD1 (5 bases). This CDR3 has 16 amino acids. CDR1 and CDR2 (germline): MNHEY, SMNVEV (reference sequence). Between the trimmed V and J ends, which lost 8 bases and 2 bases, there was a span of 19 bases.

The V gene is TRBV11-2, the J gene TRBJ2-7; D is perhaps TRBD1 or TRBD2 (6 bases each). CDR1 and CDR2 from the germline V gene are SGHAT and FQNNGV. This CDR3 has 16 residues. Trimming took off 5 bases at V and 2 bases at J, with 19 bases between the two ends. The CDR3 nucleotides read TGTGCCAGCAGCCCCCGGGGGCCAGCAACCCCCTACGAGCAGTACTTC. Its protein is CASSPRGPATPYEQYF.

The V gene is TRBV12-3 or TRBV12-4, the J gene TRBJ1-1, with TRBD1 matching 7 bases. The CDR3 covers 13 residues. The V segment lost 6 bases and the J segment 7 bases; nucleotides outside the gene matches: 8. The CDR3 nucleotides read TGTGCCAGCAGGTCACAGGGGTGGAGTGAAGCTTTCTTT. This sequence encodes CASRSQGWSEAFF.

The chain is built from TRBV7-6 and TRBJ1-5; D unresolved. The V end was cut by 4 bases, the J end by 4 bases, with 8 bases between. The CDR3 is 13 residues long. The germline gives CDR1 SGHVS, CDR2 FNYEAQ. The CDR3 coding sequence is TGTGCCAGCAGCTCCGGGGAGAATCAGCCCCAGCATTTT. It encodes CASSSGENQPQHF.

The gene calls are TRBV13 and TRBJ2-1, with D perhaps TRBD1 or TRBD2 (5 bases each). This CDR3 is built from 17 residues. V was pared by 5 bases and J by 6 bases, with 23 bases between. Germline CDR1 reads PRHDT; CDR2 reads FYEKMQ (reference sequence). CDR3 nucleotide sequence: TGTGCCAGCAGCCCCCCGGGATTGAGGGGAACGGGCAATGAGCAGTTCTTC. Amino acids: CASSPPGLRGTGNEQFF.

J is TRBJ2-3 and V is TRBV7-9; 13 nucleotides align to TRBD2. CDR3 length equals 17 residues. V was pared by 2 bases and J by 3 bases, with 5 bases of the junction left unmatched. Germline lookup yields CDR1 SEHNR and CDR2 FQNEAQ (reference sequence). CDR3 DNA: TGTGCCAGCAGCTTAAGAGGACTAGCGGGAGTTACAGATACGCAGTATTTT. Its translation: CASSLRGLAGVTDTQYF.

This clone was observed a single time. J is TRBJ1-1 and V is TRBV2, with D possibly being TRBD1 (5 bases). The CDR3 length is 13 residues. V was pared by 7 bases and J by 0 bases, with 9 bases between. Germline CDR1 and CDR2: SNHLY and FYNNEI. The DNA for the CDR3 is TGTGCCAGCAATCAGGGAATGAACACTGAAGCTTTCTTT. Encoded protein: CASNQGMNTEAFF.

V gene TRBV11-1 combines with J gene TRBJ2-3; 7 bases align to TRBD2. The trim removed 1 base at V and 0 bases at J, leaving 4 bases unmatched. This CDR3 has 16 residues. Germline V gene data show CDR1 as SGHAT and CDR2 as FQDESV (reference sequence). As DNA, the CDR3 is TGTGCCAGCAGCTTAGGGGGGGGAGCTAGCACAGATACGCAGTATTTT. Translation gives CASSLGGGASTDTQYF.

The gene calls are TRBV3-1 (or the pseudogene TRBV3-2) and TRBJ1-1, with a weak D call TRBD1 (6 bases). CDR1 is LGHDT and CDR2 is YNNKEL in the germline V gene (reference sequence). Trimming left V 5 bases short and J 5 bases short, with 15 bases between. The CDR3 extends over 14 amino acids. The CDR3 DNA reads TGTGCCAGCAGCTTCGACAGGAAGGGGACTGAAGCTTTCTTT. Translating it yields CASSFDRKGTEAFF.

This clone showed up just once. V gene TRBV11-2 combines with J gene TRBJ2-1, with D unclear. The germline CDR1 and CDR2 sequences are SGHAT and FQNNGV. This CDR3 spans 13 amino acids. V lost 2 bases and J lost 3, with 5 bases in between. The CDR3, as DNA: TGTGCCAGCAGCTTAACGCGCTACAATGAGCAGTTCTTC. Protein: CASSLTRYNEQFF.

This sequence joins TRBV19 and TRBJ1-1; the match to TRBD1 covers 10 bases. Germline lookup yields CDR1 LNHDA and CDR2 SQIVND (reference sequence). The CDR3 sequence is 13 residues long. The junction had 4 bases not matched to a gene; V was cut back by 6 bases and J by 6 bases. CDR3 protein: CASRDRGTAEAFF. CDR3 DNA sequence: TGTGCCAGTAGGGACAGGGGGACCGCTGAAGCTTTCTTT.